These 27 T cell receptor beta chains were sequenced from one sample in a study of blood T cell repertoires in COVID-19. Profiling relied on immunoSEQ multiplex PCR, and the TCRdb table lists in-frame clones only, not all of them. Found here are over 150,000 clones, roughly four fifths of them singletons; the top ten hold around 12%. Source material: peripheral blood. These receptors were obtained from a woman aged 45-59 years with acute or convalescent COVID-19.

This clone was recorded a few times. The chain links TRBV7-2 to TRBJ1-2; TRBD1 agrees at 11 bases. V lost 7 bases and J lost 1; bases outside the gene matches: 8. Germline V gene sequence: CDR1 SGHTA, CDR2 FQGNSA. The CDR3 has 16 residues. The CDR3 here is CASTRLDRGLNYGYTF. CDR3 coding DNA: TGTGCCAGCACCCGCTTGGACAGGGGGCTTAACTATGGCTACACCTTC.

This clone was picked up one time. The chain carries TRBV6-1 and TRBJ2-1; D is uncertain. Trimming cost V 3 bases and J 7 bases, with 4 bases left between them. CDR3 length: 11 residues. Germline V gives CDR1 MNHNS, CDR2 SASEGT. The CDR3 nucleotides read TGTGCCAGCAGTGACCAAAATGAGCAGTTCTTC. Translated, it gives CASSDQNEQFF.

The chain combines TRBV9 with TRBJ2-7; tentative D call: TRBD1 (5 bases). V dropped 0 bases and J dropped 6 bases, with 16 bases sitting between them. This CDR3 comprises 15 residues. CDR1 is SGDLS and CDR2 is YYNGEE in the germline V gene. CDR3: CASSVGAGKSSEQYF. CDR3 bases: TGTGCCAGCAGCGTAGGGGCAGGGAAGTCGTCCGAGCAGTACTTC.

This clone showed up just once. The rearrangement links TRBV1 to TRBJ1-5; TRBD1 is the table's D call and was not checked against the DNA. TRBV1 is noted as a pseudogene. This CDR3 region has 19 residues. The CDR3, as DNA: TGCACCAGCAGTCCTCACTGTGAAACAGGGGGAAGTTCGGATCAGCCCCAGCATTTT. It specifies CTSSPHCETGGSSDQPQHF.

The rearrangement uses TRBV7-8 and TRBJ1-1; 7 bases are a match to TRBD1. This CDR3 is 13 amino acids long. Germline trimming cut 5 bases from V and 7 bases from J; bases unmatched to any gene: 7. Germline lookup yields CDR1 SGHVS and CDR2 FQNEAQ. CDR3 sequence (DNA): TGTGCCAGCAGCCGTGACAGGGATAGTGAAGCTTTCTTT. Amino acid sequence: CASSRDRDSEAFF.

This chain links TRBV15 with TRBJ2-7; 10 nucleotides match TRBD1. The CDR3 spans 14 residues. V dropped 9 bases and J dropped 2; count of bases not matched to a gene: 7. Per the germline V gene, CDR1 is LNHNV and CDR2 is YYDKDF (reference sequence). The CDR3 loop reads CATGADRGTYEQYF. In DNA form, the CDR3 reads TGTGCCACGGGGGCGGACAGGGGGACCTACGAGCAGTACTTC. The complete variable domain, with remaining parts taken from reference TRBV15 and TRBJ2-7, reads DAMVIQNPRYQVTQFGKPVTLSCSQTLNHNVMYWYQQKSSQAPKLLFHYYDKDFNNEADTPDNFQSRRPNTSFCFLDIRSPGLGDTAMYLCATGADRGTYEQYFGPGTRLTVT.

This clone occurred once. The chain employs TRBV6-5 and TRBJ2-7; 7 positions match TRBD1. The V segment lost 3 bases and the J segment 3 bases; nucleotides outside the gene matches: 5. The CDR3 loop spans 14 amino acids. Germline V gives CDR1 MNHEY, CDR2 SVGAGI. CDR3 in amino acids: CASSYTGAYYEQYF. DNA of the CDR3: TGTGCCAGCAGTTATACAGGGGCTTACTACGAGCAGTACTTC.

V gene TRBV5-1 combines with J gene TRBJ2-7, with 9 bases that match TRBD1. This CDR3 has 14 residues. The ends lost 4 bases at V and 6 bases at J; junction bases unmatched: 8. Germline lookup yields CDR1 SGHRS and CDR2 YFSETQ. The CDR3 DNA is TGCGCCAGCAGCCCCGGACAGGGGAAGGGCGAGCAGTACTTC. Translating it yields CASSPGQGKGEQYF.

The genes are TRBV28 and TRBJ1-2, with TRBD1 as a possible D gene (6 bases). Germline CDR1 and CDR2: MDHEN and SYDVKM. Trimming took 5 bases from V and 1 from J, leaving 11 bases between them. The CDR3 has 14 residues. Here the CDR3 DNA reads TGTGCCAGCAGTGTCGTACAGGGTAACTATGGCTACACCTTC. This encodes CASSVVQGNYGYTF.

The J gene is TRBJ2-2, the V gene TRBV10-3; D uncertain. The CDR3 length is 14 residues. The germline CDR1 and CDR2 sequences are ENHRY and SYGVKD. The V end was cut by 4 bases, the J end by 0 bases, with 6 bases between. The CDR3 spells CAISGSPNTGELFF. The CDR3 coding sequence is TGTGCCATCAGTGGTAGCCCGAACACCGGGGAGCTGTTTTTT.

The chain couples TRBV28 to TRBJ1-1; tentatively, D is TRBD1 (6 bases). CDR1 and CDR2 (germline): MDHEN, SYDVKM. CDR3 length: 14 amino acids. Between the trimmed V and J ends, which lost 2 bases and 4 bases, there was a span of 11 bases. CDR3 sequence reads: CASSLRQVGTEAFF. In DNA form, the CDR3 reads TGTGCCAGCAGTTTAAGACAGGTCGGCACTGAAGCTTTCTTT.

The chain combines TRBV6-5 with TRBJ1-4; D not resolved. Trimming removed 0 bases from V and 7 bases from J, with 9 bases in between. CDR1 is MNHEY, CDR2 SVGAGI, per germline. The CDR3 extends over 14 amino acids. CDR3 amino acids: CASSYSRGAEKLFF. The CDR3 nucleotides read TGTGCCAGCAGTTACTCGCGGGGAGCTGAAAAACTGTTTTTT.

The rearrangement uses TRBV6-5 and TRBJ2-1, with a weak D call TRBD1 (6 bases). V dropped 8 bases and J dropped 2 bases, with 16 bases sitting between them. CDR1 is MNHEY and CDR2 is SVGAGI in the germline V gene. The CDR3 is made up of 15 amino acids. The CDR3 DNA follows: TGTGCCAGCCTGACCGGACAGATTACCTACAATGAGCAGTTCTTC. Amino acid sequence: CASLTGQITYNEQFF.

The chain is built from TRBV11-2 and TRBJ2-5, with D hard to call. Trimming left V 3 bases short and J 7 bases short, with 6 bases between. This CDR3 region has 11 residues. Germline V lookup: CDR1 SGHAT, CDR2 FQNNGV. The CDR3 reads CASSFPGTQYF. For the CDR3, the DNA is TGTGCCAGCAGCTTTCCGGGGACCCAGTACTTC.

This clone has more than one count but fewer than ten. This chain joins TRBV28 and TRBJ2-7, with a possible D match to TRBD2 (6 bases). Germline V gives CDR1 MDHEN, CDR2 SYDVKM. This CDR3 has 15 residues. Trimming left V 5 bases short and J 2 bases short, with 16 bases between. CDR3 bases: TGTGCCAGCAGTGCCCTCACTAGCCTAACCTACGAGCAGTACTTC. Translated, it gives CASSALTSLTYEQYF.

This clone has just a few counts. The chain is built from TRBV2 and TRBJ1-5, with 12 bases that match TRBD1. Germline lookup yields CDR1 SNHLY and CDR2 FYNNEI. This CDR3 is 18 amino acids long. Trimming cost V 4 bases and J 0 bases; bases outside gene matches: 7. The CDR3 spells CASSAIMGQGASNQPQHF. CDR3 bases: TGTGCCAGCAGTGCAATTATGGGACAGGGGGCTAGCAATCAGCCCCAGCATTTT. The whole variable domain, filled in from reference TRBV2 and TRBJ1-5, reads EPEVTQTPSHQVTQMGQEVILRCVPISNHLYFYWYRQILGQKVEFLVSFYNNEISEKSEIFDDQFSVERPDGSNFTLKIRSTKLEDSAMYFCASSAIMGQGASNQPQHFGDGTRLSIL.

V usage is TRBV6-7 and J usage is TRBJ1-4; D unresolved. TRBV6-7 is an ORF, and what it does is uncertain. V lost 8 bases to trimming and J lost 8 bases, with 15 bases between them. The CDR3 spans 13 residues. DNA for the CDR3: TGTGCCAGCCGAGCCCCACAGCACGAAAAACTGTTTTTT. Encoded protein: CASRAPQHEKLFF.

The chain links TRBV4-1 to TRBJ2-5; the match to TRBD2 covers 7 bases. CDR3 length: 16 residues. Germline trimming cut 2 bases from V and 4 bases from J; bases unmatched to any gene: 10. Germline loops: CDR1 MGHRA, CDR2 YSYEKL. The CDR3 nucleotides are TGCGCCAGCAGCCAAACTAGCGAGGGCGGGAGAGAGACCCAGTACTTC. It encodes CASSQTSEGGRETQYF.

The chain links TRBV19 to TRBJ2-7; 9 nucleotides agree with TRBD1. Unmatched junction bases numbered 4, after V lost 2 bases and J lost 5 bases. This CDR3 is built from 14 residues. Germline CDR1 LNHDA, CDR2 SQIVND (reference sequence). This CDR3 reads CASSITGTGNEQYF. DNA for the CDR3: TGTGCCAGTAGTATAACCGGGACAGGGAACGAGCAGTACTTC.

This sequence joins TRBV5-1 and TRBJ2-2; D not certain. V was clipped by 4 bases and J by 5 bases, with 12 bases between them. The length of the CDR3 is 14 residues. Germline values: CDR1 SGHRS, CDR2 YFSETQ. CDR3 bases: TGCGCCAGCAGCCCCGTCGACACGACCGGGGAGCTGTTTTTT. Amino acids: CASSPVDTTGELFF.

The V and J genes are TRBV28 and TRBJ2-7; D unresolved. This CDR3 spans 13 amino acids. CDR1 and CDR2 from the germline V gene are MDHEN and SYDVKM. V was trimmed by 2 bases and J by 2 bases, leaving 7 bases between them. CDR3 region: CASSLNRAYEQYF. In DNA, the CDR3 is TGTGCCAGCAGTTTAAACCGAGCCTACGAGCAGTACTTC.

A few counts support this clone. The V call is TRBV2, the J call TRBJ1-1; the match to TRBD1 covers 8 bases. CDR1 SNHLY and CDR2 FYNNEI come from the germline V gene. Trimming removed 6 bases from V and 2 bases from J; junction bases left unmatched: 14. The CDR3 length is 17 residues. CDR3 loop: CASSQGIGQGGNTEAFF. The CDR3 nucleotides read TGTGCCAGCAGCCAAGGCATTGGACAGGGAGGTAACACTGAAGCTTTCTTT.

The rearrangement uses TRBV9 and TRBJ1-6, with TRBD1 matching 7 bases. The CDR3 is made up of 14 amino acids. CDR1 is SGDLS, CDR2 YYNGEE, per germline. V dropped 1 base and J dropped 5; count of bases not matched to a gene: 0. Here the CDR3 DNA reads TGTGCCAGCAGCGTAACAGGGGATAATTCACCCCTCCACTTT. This gives the protein CASSVTGDNSPLHF.

This clone was detected once. The V call is TRBV9, the J call TRBJ2-4; 8 nucleotides match TRBD1. The CDR3 is 15 amino acids. Per the germline V gene, CDR1 is SGDLS and CDR2 is YYNGEE. Trimming at V came to 2 bases and at J to 1 base, leaving 2 bases not matched to a gene. CDR3 DNA: TGTGCCAGCAGCGTTCAGGGGGCGGCCAAAAACATTCAGTACTTC. Protein: CASSVQGAAKNIQYF.

The chain employs TRBV15 and TRBJ1-5; 7 bases are shared with TRBD1. The ends lost 4 bases at V and 3 bases at J; junction bases unmatched: 6. The CDR3 is 15 residues long. Germline V lookup: CDR1 LNHNV, CDR2 YYDKDF (reference sequence). The CDR3 loop is CATSNPDRNNQPQHF. The CDR3 coding sequence is TGTGCCACCAGCAACCCGGACAGGAACAATCAGCCCCAGCATTTT.

This clone was seen a handful of times. V is TRBV5-1 and J is TRBJ2-1, with D possibly being TRBD2 (6 bases). Germline CDR1 SGHRS, CDR2 YFSETQ. The germline V and J ends were trimmed by 2 bases and 2 bases, with 17 bases remaining between them. The CDR3 loop spans 17 amino acids. Written as DNA, the CDR3 is TGCGCCAGCAGCTTCCTAGGAAGCGGGTGGGCCTACAATGAGCAGTTCTTC. It is translated as CASSFLGSGWAYNEQFF.

The chain links TRBV25-1 to TRBJ2-7; TRBD2 is a possible D gene (6 bases). V dropped 1 base and J dropped 7 bases, with 14 bases sitting between them. Per the germline V gene, CDR1 is MGHDK and CDR2 is SYGVNS. CDR3 length: 14 residues. This CDR3 is CASSEWRGTSEQYF. The CDR3 DNA sequence: TGTGCCAGCAGTGAATGGAGGGGTACGAGTGAGCAGTACTTC.